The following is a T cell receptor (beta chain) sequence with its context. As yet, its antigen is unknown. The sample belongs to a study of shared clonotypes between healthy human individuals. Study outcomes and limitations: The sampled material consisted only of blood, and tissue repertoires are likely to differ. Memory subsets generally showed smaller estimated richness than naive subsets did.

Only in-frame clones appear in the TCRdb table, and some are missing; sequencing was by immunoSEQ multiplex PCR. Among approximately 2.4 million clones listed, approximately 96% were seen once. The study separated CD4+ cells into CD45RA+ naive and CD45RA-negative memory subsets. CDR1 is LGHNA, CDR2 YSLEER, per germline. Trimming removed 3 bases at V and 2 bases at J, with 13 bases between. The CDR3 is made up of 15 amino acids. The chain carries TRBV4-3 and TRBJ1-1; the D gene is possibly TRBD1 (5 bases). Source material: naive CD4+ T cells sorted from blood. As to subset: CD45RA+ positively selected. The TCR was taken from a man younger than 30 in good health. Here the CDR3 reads CASSHGQTANTEAFF. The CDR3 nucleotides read TGCGCCAGCAGCCATGGCCAGACAGCTAACACTGAAGCTTTCTTT.